The source of this T cell receptor (beta chain) is a study of shared clonotypes between healthy human individuals. CDR1 is SGDLS, CDR2 YYNGEE, per germline. Between the trimmed V and J ends, which lost 0 bases and 7 bases, there was a span of 11 bases. This CDR3 has 13 residues. The method was immunoSEQ multiplex PCR; TCRdb's version includes in-frame clones alone and lacks a portion of them. The data show 2 million to 2.5 million clones, around 95% seen once. The sequenced material came from naive CD4+ T cells sorted from blood. Subset denoted: CD45RA+ positively selected. This sequence originates from a man aged 18 to 35 in good health. The chain couples TRBV9 to TRBJ2-7; no clear D. Written as DNA, the CDR3 is TGTGCCAGCAGCGTAGGCCCCGGTCGGGAGCAGTACTTC. It encodes CASSVGPGREQYF.